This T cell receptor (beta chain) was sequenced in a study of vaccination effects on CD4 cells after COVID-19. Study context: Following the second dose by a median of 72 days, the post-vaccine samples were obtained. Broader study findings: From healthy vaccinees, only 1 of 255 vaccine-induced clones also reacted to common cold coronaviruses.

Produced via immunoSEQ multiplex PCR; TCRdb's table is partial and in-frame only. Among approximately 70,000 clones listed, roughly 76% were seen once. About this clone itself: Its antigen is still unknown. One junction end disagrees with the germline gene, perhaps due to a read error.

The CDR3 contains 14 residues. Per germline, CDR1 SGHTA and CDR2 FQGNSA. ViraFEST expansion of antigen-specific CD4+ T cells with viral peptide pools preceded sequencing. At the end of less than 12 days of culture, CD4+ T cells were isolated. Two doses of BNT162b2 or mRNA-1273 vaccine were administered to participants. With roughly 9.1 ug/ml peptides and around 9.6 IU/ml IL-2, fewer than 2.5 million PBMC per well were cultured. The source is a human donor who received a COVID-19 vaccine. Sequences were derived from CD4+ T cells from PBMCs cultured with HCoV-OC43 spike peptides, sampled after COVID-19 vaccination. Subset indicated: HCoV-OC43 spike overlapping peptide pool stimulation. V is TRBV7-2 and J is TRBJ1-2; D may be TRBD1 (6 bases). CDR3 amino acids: CASNLGGTGYGYTF. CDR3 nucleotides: TGTGCCAGCAACTTAGGGGGTACGGGCTATGGCTACACCTTC.